This entry lists 22 T cell receptor beta chains sequenced from one sample in a study of regulatory T cells in long-lasting Graves disease. Arm-PCR with iRepertoire HTBI primers amplified the CDR3 regions for these TCR beta libraries. MiXCR, run by TCRdb on the multiplex PCR reads, gives a single entry per CDR3 protein. The sample lists about 460,000 distinct CDR3 sequences; 20% to 25% were seen once. Stated time point: persistent/refractory GD, antithyroid drugs over 5 years with positive TRAb. TCR sequences were obtained from RNA taken from PBMCs. This specimen was peripheral blood mononuclear cells (PBMCs), taken when the disease was refractory, from a patient treated with antithyroid drugs. These TCRs come from a female donor with Graves disease.

As to this clonotype: One base away lies a much larger clone, so this may be a sequencing read error. The chain links TRBV30 to TRBJ2-6, with D uncertain. This CDR3 region has 13 residues. CDR1 GTSNPN and CDR2 SVGIG come from the germline V gene (reference sequence). CDR3 amino acids: CAWGVAGANVLTF. The CDR3 region has the DNA TGTGCCTGGGGTGTGGCTGGGGCCAACGTCCTGACTTTC.

This sequence joins TRBV6-1 and TRBJ1-5; possibly TRBD1 for D (6 bases). The CDR3 totals 14 residues. Germline lookup yields CDR1 MNHNS and CDR2 SASEGT. With 5 bases removed from V and 5 bases from J, the gap between germline ends came to 13 bases. The CDR3 DNA follows: TGTGCCAGCAGTCCCAGGGGCAGTGATCAGCCCCAGCATTTT. It encodes CASSPRGSDQPQHF.

This clonotype appeared many times. The CDR3 coding sequence is TGCAGTGCTAGAGGGAGGGTTGGGGATCCGATAGGGTTTTTT. Its translation: CSARGRVGDPIGFF. V and J are TRBV20-1 and TRBJ1-4, with no clear D. Germline CDR1 DFQATT, CDR2 SNEGSKA (reference sequence). V lost 1 base and J 16 bases, leaving 22 bases between the germline ends. This CDR3 is built from 14 residues.

This clonotype has ten or more counts. This chain joins TRBV5-1 and TRBJ1-1; TRBD1 might be the D (6 bases). The CDR3 length is 16 residues. V was cut by 6 bases and J by 1 base, with 19 bases left in between. From germline, CDR1 is SGHRS and CDR2 YFSETQ. CDR3 sequence: CASTVDPTGANTEAFF. The CDR3, as DNA: TGCGCCAGCACCGTAGACCCGACAGGAGCGAACACTGAAGCTTTCTTT.

This clonotype has ten or more counts. The rearrangement uses TRBV12-3 or TRBV12-4 and TRBJ1-4; D perhaps matches TRBD1 (5 bases). V lost 6 bases to trimming and J lost 3 bases, with 11 bases between them. This CDR3 is 14 amino acids long. In DNA, the CDR3 is TGTGCCAGCAGCGACAGTACGTCTAATGAAAAACTGTTTTTT. This codes for CASSDSTSNEKLFF.

This clonotype was observed at least ten times. This chain links TRBV28 with TRBJ1-5, with D hard to call. CDR3 length: 14 residues. Trimming shortened V by 2 bases and J by 2 bases, and 7 bases separated the two germline ends. Germline CDR1 and CDR2: MDHEN and SYDVKM. In nucleotides, the CDR3 is TGTGCCAGCAGTTTAGAGAGGGGCAATCAGCCCCAGCATTTT. The encoded protein is CASSLERGNQPQHF.

This clonotype was seen a handful of times. The chain couples TRBV12-3 or TRBV12-4 to TRBJ1-3, with TRBD1 matching over 8 bases. The J segment lost 4 bases and the V segment lost 7 bases, leaving 6 bases of the junction unmatched. The CDR3 runs to 14 residues. The CDR3, as DNA: TGTGCCAGCATTGGGACAGGCGGAGGAAACACCATATATTTT. This sequence encodes CASIGTGGGNTIYF.

V usage is TRBV20-1 and J usage is TRBJ2-3, with TRBD2 identical over 7 bases. The CDR3 is made up of 13 amino acids. V lost 6 bases, J lost 1 base, and 4 bases stayed unmatched. In germline, CDR1 is DFQATT, CDR2 SNEGSKA (reference sequence). Written as DNA, the CDR3 is TGCAGTGCACCTGGACTAGGCACAGATACGCAGTATTTT. The encoded protein is CSAPGLGTDTQYF.

Note on this clonotype: The CDR3 carries no conserved terminal phenylalanine or tryptophan, so it likely arises from a read error. The chain is built from TRBV10-3 and TRBJ1-1; D gene unclear. Trimming shortened V by 5 bases and J by 0 bases, and 7 bases separated the two germline ends. In germline, CDR1 is ENHRY, CDR2 SYGVKD. The CDR3 is 13 residues long. The CDR3 region has the DNA TGTGCCATCAGTCTGTCCCTGAACACTGAAGCTTTCTCT. This codes for CAISLSLNTEAFS.

There are a few counts of this clonotype. CDR3 sequence (DNA): TGTGCCACCAGTGGTCCCGGGACCTACGAGCAGTACTTC. Amino acid sequence: CATSGPGTYEQYF. The chain employs TRBV24-1 and TRBJ2-7; a weak D match, TRBD2 (5 bases). Trimming left V 5 bases short and J 2 bases short, with 9 bases between. The CDR3 length is 13 residues. Germline CDR1 KGHDR, CDR2 SFDVKD.

A few counts support this clonotype. This chain joins TRBV6-1 and TRBJ2-7; possibly TRBD1 for D (6 bases). Germline CDR1 reads MNHNS; CDR2 reads SASEGT. This CDR3 contains 14 residues. Trimming removed 10 bases from V and 1 base from J, with 17 bases in between. The CDR3 nucleotides read TGTGCCATCCAACTGGGGGCGGTATCCTACGAGCAGTACTTC. Amino acids: CAIQLGAVSYEQYF.

The chain employs TRBV9 and TRBJ1-6; D remains ambiguous. Germline V gene data show CDR1 as SGDLS and CDR2 as YYNGEE. This CDR3 is 17 amino acids long. Trimming took 0 bases from V and 0 from J, leaving 10 bases between them. The CDR3 is CASSVVFSSSYNSPLHF. In DNA form, the CDR3 reads TGTGCCAGCAGCGTAGTCTTCAGCAGCTCCTATAATTCACCCCTCCACTTT. Full variable domain (missing parts from reference TRBV9 and TRBJ1-6): DSGVTQTPKHLITATGQRVTLRCSPRSGDLSVYWYQQSLDQGLQFLIQYYNGEERAKGNILERFSAQQFPDLHSELNLSSLELGDSALYFCASSVVFSSSYNSPLHFGNGTRLTVT.

CDR3 in amino acids: CASSSDWGNTEAFF. CDR3 DNA sequence: TGCGCCAGCAGCTCTGATTGGGGGAACACTGAAGCTTTCTTT. The chain recombines TRBV5-1 with TRBJ1-1, with D unresolved. Germline assignment: CDR1 SGHRS and CDR2 YFSETQ. CDR3 length: 14 residues. The V gene lost 3 bases and the J gene lost 1 base, with 10 bases spanning the gap.

In its sample, this clonotype was seen a few times. This chain connects TRBV11-1 to TRBJ2-7; D gene uncertain. Trimming removed 1 base from V and 7 bases from J, with 14 bases in between. The CDR3 is 14 amino acids. Germline V gene lookup returns CDR1 SGHAT and CDR2 FQDESV (reference sequence). CDR3 nucleotide sequence: TGTGCCAGCAGCTTAGGGGAATCTGGGTCGGAGCAGTACTTC. Its protein product is CASSLGESGSEQYF.

For this clonotype: One end of the junction varies from germline; a read error may be responsible. V is TRBV7-8 and J is TRBJ1-1; D is ambiguous. There are 12 residues in the CDR3. The germline V gene has CDR1 SGHVS and CDR2 FQNEAQ. The CDR3 region is CASSLQQPRLMF. The CDR3 DNA sequence: TGTGCCAGCAGCTTACAACAGCCTAGGTTGATGTTT.

This clonotype occurred a few times. The chain links TRBV5-6 to TRBJ1-5, with 10 bases matching TRBD1. CDR1 SGHDT and CDR2 YYEEEE come from the germline V gene. J was trimmed by 1 base and V by 4 bases; bases with no gene match: 5. This CDR3 comprises 16 residues. This CDR3 is CASSKRTGGSNQPQHF. Written as DNA, the CDR3 is TGTGCCAGCAGCAAACGGACAGGGGGAAGCAATCAGCCCCAGCATTTT.

The chain employs TRBV30 and TRBJ1-4; D possibly corresponds to TRBD1 (5 bases). CDR1 is GTSNPN, CDR2 SVGIG, per germline (reference sequence). The length of the CDR3 is 13 residues. V was trimmed by 3 bases and J by 6 bases, leaving 11 bases between them. CDR3 nucleotide sequence: TGTGCCTGGAGCCCGGGGACGGATGAAAAACTGTTTTTT. Protein product: CAWSPGTDEKLFF.

V is TRBV24-1 and J is TRBJ2-2; 8 bases agree with TRBD1. The germline V gene encodes CDR1 KGHDR and CDR2 SFDVKD. V shed 6 bases, J shed 6 bases, and the junction held 2 bases outside the gene matches. The CDR3 contains 13 residues. CDR3 amino acids: CATSKTGAGELFF. The CDR3 nucleotides read TGTGCCACCAGTAAGACAGGGGCCGGGGAGCTGTTTTTT.

The chain has TRBV29-1 and TRBJ1-1; TRBD1 matches 9 bases. Looked up from germline, CDR1 is SQVTM and CDR2 is ANQGSEA. V lost 8 bases, J lost 13 bases, and 8 bases stayed unmatched. The CDR3 extends over 10 amino acids. The CDR3 protein is CSIWDRVDFF. In DNA, the CDR3 is TGCAGCATCTGGGACAGGGTCGATTTCTTT.

This clonotype was seen ten or more times. The CDR3 here is CASSPRGSLSYEQYF. The CDR3 DNA follows: TGTGCCAGCAGCCCCCGAGGCAGTCTCTCCTACGAGCAGTACTTC. The rearrangement links TRBV28 to TRBJ2-7, with D unresolved. V lost 6 bases, J lost 0 bases, and 15 bases lay in between. The CDR3 extends over 15 amino acids. The germline V gene has CDR1 MDHEN and CDR2 SYDVKM. Full variable domain (missing parts from reference TRBV28 and TRBJ2-7): DVKVTQSSRYLVKRTGEKVFLECVQDMDHENMFWYRQDPGLGLRLIYFSYDVKMKEKGDIPEGYSVSREKKERFSLILESASTNQTSMYLCASSPRGSLSYEQYFGPGTRLTVT.

This clonotype was seen more than once but under ten times. V usage is TRBV6-1 and J usage is TRBJ1-5; TRBD1 might be the D (5 bases). Germline CDR1 is MNHNS and CDR2 is SASEGT. The CDR3 runs to 15 residues. V dropped 7 bases and J dropped 6 bases, with 19 bases sitting between them. CDR3 in DNA: TGTGCCAGCACCAGGGACCTCGAGGGGAGTCAGCCCCAGCATTTT. Protein product: CASTRDLEGSQPQHF.

This clonotype was seen at least ten times. This rearrangement joins TRBV2 to TRBJ2-2, with D perhaps being TRBD1 or TRBD2 (6 bases each). Germline-derived CDR1 and CDR2 are SNHLY and FYNNEI. Trimming stripped 3 bases from V and 2 bases from J, with 10 bases between. This CDR3 region has 15 residues. CDR3 in amino acids: CASSEGGVNTGELFF. In DNA, the CDR3 is TGTGCCAGCAGTGAGGGGGGCGTTAACACCGGGGAGCTGTTTTTT.